One and the same sample provided the 14 T cell receptor beta chains below, sequenced in a study of blood T cell repertoires in COVID-19. The repertoire was sequenced with immunoSEQ multiplex PCR; TCRdb's copy has only in-frame clones and lacks some. The repertoire has a few hundred thousand clones, around 86% of them found once; the top ten carry 1.6%. Sequencing was performed on PBMCs or T cells enriched from blood (not recorded which). The receptors come from a woman aged 50 to 65 who had recovered from COVID-19.

CDR3 protein: CASSPRGMNTEAFF. The CDR3 DNA follows: TGCGCCAGCAGCCCTCGGGGAATGAACACTGAAGCTTTCTTT. The rearrangement links TRBV5-1 to TRBJ1-1; D is unclear. CDR3 length equals 14 residues. The V and J ends lost 4 bases and 0 bases respectively, with 10 bases between them. Looked up from germline, CDR1 is SGHRS and CDR2 is YFSETQ.

V gene TRBV12-5 combines with J gene TRBJ2-3; tentative D call: TRBD2 (5 bases). CDR1 is LGHNT, CDR2 FRNRAP, per germline. CDR3 length equals 13 residues. Trimming removed 7 bases from V and 3 bases from J, with 11 bases in between. The CDR3 is CASARGGTDTQYF. Written as DNA, the CDR3 is TGTGCTAGTGCCCGAGGCGGGACAGATACGCAGTATTTT. The full variable domain, completed using reference TRBV12-5 and TRBJ2-3, is DARVTQTPRHKVTEMGQEVTMRCQPILGHNTVFWYRQTMMQGLELLAYFRNRAPLDDSGMPKDRFSAEMPDATLATLKIQPSEPRDSAVYFCASARGGTDTQYFGPGTRLTVL.

The rearrangement joins TRBV28 to TRBJ1-5; 7 positions match TRBD1. Looked up from germline, CDR1 is MDHEN and CDR2 is SYDVKM. The junction had 2 bases not matched to a gene; V was cut back by 5 bases and J by 1 base. This CDR3 has 14 residues. In nucleotides, the CDR3 is TGTGCCAGCAGTAAACAGGGGAGCAATCAGCCCCAGCATTTT. It yields the protein CASSKQGSNQPQHF.

This clone has just a few counts. The chain employs TRBV5-4 and TRBJ1-1, with TRBD1 matching 7 bases. V lost 4 bases to trimming and J lost 4 bases; unmatched junction nucleotides: 13. The CDR3 extends over 16 amino acids. The V gene's germline CDR1 is SGHNT and CDR2 YYREEE (reference sequence). The CDR3 coding sequence is TGTGCCAGCAGCGCCAACAGGGGCCCCGCGGGCACTGAAGCTTTCTTT. Residues: CASSANRGPAGTEAFF. Full variable domain (remainder filled in from reference TRBV5-4 and TRBJ1-1): ETGVTQSPTHLIKTRGQQVTLRCSSQSGHNTVSWYQQALGQGPQFIFQYYREEENGRGNFPPRFSGLQFPNYSSELNVNALELDDSALYLCASSANRGPAGTEAFFGQGTRLTVV.

This clone showed up just a few times. The chain couples TRBV5-1 to TRBJ2-1; 12 bases are shared with TRBD2. CDR3 length equals 17 residues. Germline V gene lookup returns CDR1 SGHRS and CDR2 YFSETQ. The junction had 9 bases not matched to a gene; V was cut back by 4 bases and J by 4 bases. As DNA, the CDR3 is TGCGCCAGCAGCGGGGAGACTAGCGGGAGAGTTTACAATGAGCAGTTCTTC. Translation gives CASSGETSGRVYNEQFF.

V is TRBV5-4 and J is TRBJ2-1; perhaps TRBD1 as D (6 bases). Germline V gene lookup returns CDR1 SGHNT and CDR2 YYREEE (reference sequence). Trimming removed 3 bases at V and 2 bases at J, with 12 bases between. The CDR3 is made up of 15 amino acids. This chain's CDR3 is CASSSGTNPYNEQFF. The CDR3 DNA follows: TGTGCCAGCAGCTCAGGGACAAACCCCTACAATGAGCAGTTCTTC.

V and J are TRBV10-3 and TRBJ1-1, with 9 bases fitting TRBD1. Germline lookup yields CDR1 ENHRY and CDR2 SYGVKD. After removal of 7 bases from V and 8 bases from J, the junction contained 11 bases not matched to a gene. The CDR3 extends over 14 amino acids. Written as DNA, the CDR3 is TGTGCCATCACTTCGGACAGGGGTGAGTCCGAAGCTTTCTTT. The encoded protein is CAITSDRGESEAFF.

This chain links TRBV5-8 with TRBJ2-5, with TRBD2 as a possible D gene (6 bases). This CDR3 region has 13 residues. Germline CDR1 and CDR2: SGHTS and YDEGEE. The V gene lost 1 base and the J gene lost 5 bases, with 9 bases spanning the gap. The CDR3 DNA sequence: TGTGCCAGCAGCTTGCGGGGGTTGGAGACCCAGTACTTC. Its protein is CASSLRGLETQYF. Complete variable domain (other parts from reference TRBV5-8 and TRBJ2-5): EAGVTQSPTHLIKTRGQQATLRCSPISGHTSVYWYQQALGLGLQFLLWYDEGEERNRGNFPPRFSGRQFPNYSSELNVNALELEDSALYLCASSLRGLETQYFGPGTRLLVL.

The chain has TRBV28 and TRBJ2-3, with a weak D call TRBD2 (6 bases). V lost 8 bases and J 1 base, leaving 16 bases between the germline ends. In germline, CDR1 is MDHEN, CDR2 SYDVKM. The CDR3 has 15 amino acids. CDR3 loop: CASQPRRGGTDTQYF. CDR3 DNA sequence: TGTGCCAGCCAACCCAGGCGGGGTGGCACAGATACGCAGTATTTT.

The gene calls are TRBV11-3 and TRBJ2-7; TRBD2 agrees at 9 bases. Germline CDR1 SGHNT, CDR2 YENEEA. With V trimmed by 3 bases and J by 4 bases, 4 bases remained unmatched. The CDR3 extends over 14 amino acids. This CDR3 is CASSFSGSIYEQYF. CDR3 DNA sequence: TGTGCCAGCAGCTTTAGCGGGAGTATTTACGAGCAGTACTTC.

The genes are TRBV28 and TRBJ1-2, with D hard to call. CDR3 length: 15 amino acids. The ends were cut back, 2 bases at V and 7 bases at J, with 17 bases in the middle. Germline loops: CDR1 MDHEN, CDR2 SYDVKM. The CDR3 DNA is TGTGCCAGCAGTTTAGGTTCCACAGATTCTGGTGGCTACACCTTC. It encodes CASSLGSTDSGGYTF.

The chain couples TRBV6-5 to TRBJ1-2; weak D call: TRBD1 (5 bases). Trimming took off 7 bases at V and 5 bases at J, with 8 bases between the two ends. From germline, CDR1 is MNHEY and CDR2 SVGAGI. The CDR3 runs to 11 residues. The chain's CDR3 is CASTAGYGYTF. CDR3 sequence (DNA): TGTGCCAGCACCGCAGGGTATGGCTACACCTTC.

This clone has just a few counts. This sequence joins TRBV5-4 and TRBJ2-3; TRBD2 agrees at 7 bases. The CDR3 contains 17 residues. The germline gives CDR1 SGHNT, CDR2 YYREEE (reference sequence). V lost 0 bases, J lost 4 bases, and 11 bases stayed unmatched. The CDR3 sequence: CASSLEAGAGGADTQYF. CDR3 in DNA: TGTGCCAGCAGCTTGGAGGCGGGAGCCGGAGGGGCAGATACGCAGTATTTT.

The chain has TRBV6-6 and TRBJ2-7, with 10 positions matching TRBD2. Looked up from germline, CDR1 is MNHNY and CDR2 is SVGAGI (reference sequence). The CDR3 is 13 amino acids. Trimming took 5 bases from V and 6 from J; bases not matched to a gene: 4. The CDR3 DNA reads as TGTGCCAGCAGTCAACTAGCGGGACTCGAGCAGTACTTC. Translating it yields CASSQLAGLEQYF.